This T cell receptor beta chain is drawn from a study of T cell responses to AZD1222 COVID-19 vaccine. Trimming shortened V by 1 base and J by 2 bases, and 5 bases separated the two germline ends. CDR1 is SGHTA and CDR2 is FQGNSA in the germline V gene. The CDR3 is 13 amino acids. Assay: immunoSEQ multiplex PCR; the TCRdb copy retains only in-frame clones and omits some. The data show about 100,000 clones, roughly nine tenths seen once. The sequences come from peripheral blood, collected on day 0 of MenACWY control vaccination. The chain combines TRBV7-2 with TRBJ1-1; D not certain. This clonotype was obtained from an adult in good health. Written as DNA, the CDR3 is TGTGCCAGCAGCTTAGATGTCAACACTGAAGCTTTCTTT. This encodes CASSLDVNTEAFF.